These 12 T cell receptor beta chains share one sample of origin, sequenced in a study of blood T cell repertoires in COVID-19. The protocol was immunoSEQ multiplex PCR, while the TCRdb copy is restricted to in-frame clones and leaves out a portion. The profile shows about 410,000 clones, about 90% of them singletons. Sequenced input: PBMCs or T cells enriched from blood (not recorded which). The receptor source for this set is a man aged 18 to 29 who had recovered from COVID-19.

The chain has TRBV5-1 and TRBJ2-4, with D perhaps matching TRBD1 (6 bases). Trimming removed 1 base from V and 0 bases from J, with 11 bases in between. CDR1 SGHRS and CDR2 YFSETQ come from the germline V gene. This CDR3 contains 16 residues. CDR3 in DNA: TGCGCCAGCAGCTTGACAGGGTCGTTAGCCAAAAACATTCAGTACTTC. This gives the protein CASSLTGSLAKNIQYF.

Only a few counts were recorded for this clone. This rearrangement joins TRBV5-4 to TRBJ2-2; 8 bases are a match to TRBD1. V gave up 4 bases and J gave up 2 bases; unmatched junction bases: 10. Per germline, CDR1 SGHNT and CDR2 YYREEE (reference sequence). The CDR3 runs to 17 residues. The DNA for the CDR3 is TGTGCCAGCAGCCCGACCCCGGACAGGGATAACACCGGGGAGCTGTTTTTT. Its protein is CASSPTPDRDNTGELFF.

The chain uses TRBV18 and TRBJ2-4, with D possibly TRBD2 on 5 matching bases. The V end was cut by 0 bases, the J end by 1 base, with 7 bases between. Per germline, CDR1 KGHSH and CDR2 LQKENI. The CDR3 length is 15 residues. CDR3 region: CASSPPRGAKNIQYF. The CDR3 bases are TGTGCCAGCTCACCACCGAGAGGGGCCAAAAACATTCAGTACTTC.

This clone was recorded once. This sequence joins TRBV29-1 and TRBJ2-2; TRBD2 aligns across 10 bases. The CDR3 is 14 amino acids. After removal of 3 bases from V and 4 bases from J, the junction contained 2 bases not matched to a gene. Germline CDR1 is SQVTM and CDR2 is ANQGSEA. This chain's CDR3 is CSVDLAGVTGELFF. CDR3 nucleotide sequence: TGCAGCGTTGATCTAGCGGGAGTCACCGGGGAGCTGTTTTTT.

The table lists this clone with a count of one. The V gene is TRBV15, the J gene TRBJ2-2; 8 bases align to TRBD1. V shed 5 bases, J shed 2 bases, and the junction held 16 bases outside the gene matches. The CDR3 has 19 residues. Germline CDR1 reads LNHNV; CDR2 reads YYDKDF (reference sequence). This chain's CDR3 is CATSWRPGGFLPNTGELFF. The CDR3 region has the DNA TGTGCCACCAGCTGGAGGCCAGGGGGCTTTCTACCTAACACCGGGGAGCTGTTTTTT.

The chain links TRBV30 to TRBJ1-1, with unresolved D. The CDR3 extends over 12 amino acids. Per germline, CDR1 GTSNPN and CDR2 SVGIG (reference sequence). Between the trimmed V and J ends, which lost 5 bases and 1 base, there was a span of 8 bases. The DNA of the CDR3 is TGTGCCTGGGAGGAGGGGAACACTGAAGCTTTCTTT. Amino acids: CAWEEGNTEAFF.

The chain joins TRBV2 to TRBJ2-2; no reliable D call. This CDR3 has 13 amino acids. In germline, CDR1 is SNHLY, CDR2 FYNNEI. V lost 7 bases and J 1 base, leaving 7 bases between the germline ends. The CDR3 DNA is TGTGCCAGCAACAGTCTGAACACCGGGGAGCTGTTTTTT. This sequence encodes CASNSLNTGELFF.

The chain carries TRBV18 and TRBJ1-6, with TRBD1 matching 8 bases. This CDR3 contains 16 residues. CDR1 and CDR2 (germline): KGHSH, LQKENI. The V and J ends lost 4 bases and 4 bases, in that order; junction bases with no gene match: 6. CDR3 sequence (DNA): TGTGCCAGCTCACAAAACCGACAGGGGTATAATTCACCCCTCCACTTT. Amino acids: CASSQNRQGYNSPLHF.

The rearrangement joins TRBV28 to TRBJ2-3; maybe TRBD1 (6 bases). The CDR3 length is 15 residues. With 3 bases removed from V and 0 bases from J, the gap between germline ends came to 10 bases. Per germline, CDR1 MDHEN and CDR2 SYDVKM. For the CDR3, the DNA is TGTGCCAGCAGTTTCCGGACAGTAAGCACAGATACGCAGTATTTT. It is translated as CASSFRTVSTDTQYF.

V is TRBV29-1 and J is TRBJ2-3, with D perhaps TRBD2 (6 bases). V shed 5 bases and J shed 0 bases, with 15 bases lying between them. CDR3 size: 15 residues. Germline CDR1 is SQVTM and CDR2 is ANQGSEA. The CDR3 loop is CSVTDYLESTDTQYF. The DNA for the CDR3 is TGCAGCGTTACGGACTACTTAGAGAGCACAGATACGCAGTATTTT.

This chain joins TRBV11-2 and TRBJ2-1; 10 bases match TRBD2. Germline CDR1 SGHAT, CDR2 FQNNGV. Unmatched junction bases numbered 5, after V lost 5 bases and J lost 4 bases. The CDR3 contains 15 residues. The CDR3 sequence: CASSRGLADYNEQFF. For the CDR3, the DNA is TGTGCCAGCAGCCGAGGACTAGCGGATTACAATGAGCAGTTCTTC. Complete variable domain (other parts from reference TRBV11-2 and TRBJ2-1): EAGVAQSPRYKIIEKRQSVAFWCNPISGHATLYWYQQILGQGPKLLIQFQNNGVVDDSQLPKDRFSAERLKGVDSTLKIQPAKLEDSAVYLCASSRGLADYNEQFFGPGTRLTVL.

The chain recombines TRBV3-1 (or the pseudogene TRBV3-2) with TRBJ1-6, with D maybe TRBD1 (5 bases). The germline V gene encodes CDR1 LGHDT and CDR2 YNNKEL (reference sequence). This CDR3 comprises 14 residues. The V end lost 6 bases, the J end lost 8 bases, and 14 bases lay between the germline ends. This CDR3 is CASSRVGGDSPLHF. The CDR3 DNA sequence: TGTGCCAGCAGTCGGGTTGGGGGGGATTCACCCCTCCACTTT.